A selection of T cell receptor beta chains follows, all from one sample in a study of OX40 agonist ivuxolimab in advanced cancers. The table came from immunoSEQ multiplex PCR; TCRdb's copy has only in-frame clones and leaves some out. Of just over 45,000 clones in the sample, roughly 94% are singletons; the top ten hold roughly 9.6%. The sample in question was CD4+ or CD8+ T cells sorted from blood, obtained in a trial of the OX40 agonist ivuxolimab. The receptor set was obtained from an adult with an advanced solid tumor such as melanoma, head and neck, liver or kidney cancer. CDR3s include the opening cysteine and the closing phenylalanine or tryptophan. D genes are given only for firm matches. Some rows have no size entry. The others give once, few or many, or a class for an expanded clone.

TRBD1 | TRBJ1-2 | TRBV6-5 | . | CASKQGVYGYTF | TGTGCCAGCAAGCAGGGGGTCTATGGCTACACCTTC
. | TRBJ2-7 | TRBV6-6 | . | CASKGSGGYEQYF | TGTGCCAGCAAAGGTAGCGGTGGCTACGAGCAGTACTTC
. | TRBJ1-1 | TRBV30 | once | CAWSGLEMNTEAFF | TGTGCCTGGAGTGGTCTTGAGATGAACACTGAAGCTTTCTTT
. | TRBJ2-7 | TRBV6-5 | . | CASSSGGFYEQYF | TGTGCCAGCAGTTCCGGAGGCTTCTACGAGCAGTACTTC
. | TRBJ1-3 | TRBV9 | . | CASRSGNTIYF | TGTGCCAGCAGGTCAGGAAACACCATATATTTT
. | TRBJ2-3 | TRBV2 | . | CASSLNRDPTYTMSTDTQYF | TGTGCCAGCAGCCTAAACAGGGACCCCACCTATACCATGAGCACAGATACGCAGTATTTT
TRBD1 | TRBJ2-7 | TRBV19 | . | CASSIGWTGNYEQYF | TGTGCCAGTAGTATAGGTTGGACAGGGAACTACGAGCAGTACTTC
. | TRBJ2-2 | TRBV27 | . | CASSLWAAGPGELFF | TGTGCCAGCAGTTTATGGGCTGCAGGGCCCGGGGAGCTGTTTTTT
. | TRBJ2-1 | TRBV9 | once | CASSVVSRASYNEQFF | TGTGCCAGCAGCGTAGTTTCCAGGGCCTCCTACAATGAGCAGTTCTTC
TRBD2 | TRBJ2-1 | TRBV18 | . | CASSPPPGLAGGWGEQFF | TGTGCCAGCTCACCACCTCCGGGACTAGCGGGAGGGTGGGGTGAGCAGTTCTTC
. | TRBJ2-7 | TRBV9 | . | CASSLEGSTYEQYF | TGTGCCAGCAGCTTAGAGGGGAGCACCTACGAGCAGTACTTC
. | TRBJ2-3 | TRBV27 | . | CASSLFSADTQYF | TGTGCCAGCAGTTTATTCTCGGCAGATACGCAGTATTTT
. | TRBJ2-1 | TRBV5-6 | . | CASSLGATASSYNEQFF | TGTGCCAGCAGCTTGGGTGCTACTGCCAGCTCCTACAATGAGCAGTTCTTC
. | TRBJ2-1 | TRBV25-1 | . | CAIQYNSASEQFF | TGTGCCATACAATATAACAGCGCCTCGGAGCAGTTCTTC
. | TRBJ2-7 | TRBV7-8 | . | CASSLARGYEQYF | TGTGCCAGCAGCTTAGCGCGGGGCTACGAGCAGTACTTC
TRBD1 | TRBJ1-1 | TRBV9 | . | CASSGARHRGLMNTEAFF | TGTGCCAGCAGCGGAGCAAGACACAGGGGGCTTATGAACACTGAAGCTTTCTTT
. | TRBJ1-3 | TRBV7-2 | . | CASSPGLYREGNTIYF | TGTGCCAGCAGCCCTGGTTTATACAGGGAGGGAAACACCATATATTTT
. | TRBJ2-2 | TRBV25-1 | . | CASSEYGGFNTGELFF | TGTGCCAGCAGTGAATATGGAGGGTTCAACACCGGGGAGCTGTTTTTT
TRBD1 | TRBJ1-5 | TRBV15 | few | CATSPGGPNQPQHF | TGTGCCACCAGTCCAGGGGGCCCCAATCAGCCCCAGCATTTT
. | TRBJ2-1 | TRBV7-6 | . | CASSLGLGSYNEQFF | TGTGCCAGCAGCTTAGGTTTGGGGTCCTACAATGAGCAGTTCTTC
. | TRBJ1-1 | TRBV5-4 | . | CASSRDRGIAEAFF | TGTGCCAGCAGCCGGGACCGGGGGATTGCTGAAGCTTTCTTT
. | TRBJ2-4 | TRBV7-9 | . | CASKFSHGNIQYF | TGTGCCAGCAAGTTTAGCCATGGAAACATTCAGTACTTC
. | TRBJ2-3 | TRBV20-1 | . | CSARSGLTQYF | TGCAGTGCTAGATCGGGACTGACGCAGTATTTT
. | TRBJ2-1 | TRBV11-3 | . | CASSFTYGTPYNEQFF | TGTGCCAGCAGCTTTACTTACGGGACACCATACAATGAGCAGTTCTTC
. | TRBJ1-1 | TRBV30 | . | CAWSMDINTEAFF | TGTGCCTGGAGCATGGACATCAACACTGAAGCTTTCTTT
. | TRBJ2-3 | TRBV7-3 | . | CASSEAGYTDTQYF | TGTGCCAGCTCCGAGGCGGGGTACACAGATACGCAGTATTTT
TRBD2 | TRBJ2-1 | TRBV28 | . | CASSESSGLAGVHNEQFF | TGTGCCAGCAGTGAATCATCCGGACTAGCGGGAGTTCACAATGAGCAGTTCTTC
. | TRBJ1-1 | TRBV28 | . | CASSLRQSEAFF | TGTGCCAGCAGTTTAAGACAGTCTGAAGCTTTCTTT
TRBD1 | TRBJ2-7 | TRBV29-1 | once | CSAGTGDGYEQYF | TGCAGCGCCGGGACAGGGGACGGTTACGAGCAGTACTTC
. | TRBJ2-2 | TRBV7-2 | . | CASSTGTNTGELFF | TGTGCCAGCAGCACCGGTACCAACACCGGGGAGCTGTTTTTT
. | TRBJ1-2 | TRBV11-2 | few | CASSLSGTANYGYTF | TGTGCCAGCAGCTTAAGCGGTACGGCCAACTATGGCTACACCTTC
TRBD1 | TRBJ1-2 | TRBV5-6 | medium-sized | CASSAWGQGRFYGYTF | TGTGCCAGCAGCGCATGGGGACAGGGAAGATTTTATGGCTACACCTTC
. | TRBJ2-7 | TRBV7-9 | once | CASTPGSGFNTYEQYF | TGTGCCAGCACCCCCGGGTCAGGGTTCAACACCTACGAGCAGTACTTC
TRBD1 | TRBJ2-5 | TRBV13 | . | CASSSKQGAAETQYF | TGTGCCAGCAGCTCAAAACAGGGGGCGGCGGAGACCCAGTACTTC
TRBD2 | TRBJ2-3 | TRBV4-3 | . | CASSGLGGGADTQYF | TGCGCCAGCAGCGGACTAGGTGGCGGGGCAGATACGCAGTATTTT
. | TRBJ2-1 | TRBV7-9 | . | CASSLEETREIDEQFF | TGTGCCAGCAGCTTAGAAGAGACTAGGGAGATCGATGAGCAGTTCTTC
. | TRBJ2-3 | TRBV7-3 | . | CASSWTIGDTQYF | TGTGCCAGCAGCTGGACTATCGGAGATACGCAGTATTTT
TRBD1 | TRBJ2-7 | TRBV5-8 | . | CASSYGTAYEQYF | TGTGCCAGCAGCTACGGGACAGCTTACGAGCAGTACTTC
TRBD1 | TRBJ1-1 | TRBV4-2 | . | CASSQGTGVNTEAFF | TGTGCCAGCAGCCAAGGTACAGGGGTGAACACTGAAGCTTTCTTT
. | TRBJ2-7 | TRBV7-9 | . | CASSLEDGTYEQYF | TGTGCCAGCAGCTTAGAGGACGGTACCTACGAGCAGTACTTC
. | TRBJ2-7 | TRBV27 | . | CASSSANRPYEQYF | TGTGCCAGCAGTTCCGCAAACCGCCCCTACGAGCAGTACTTC
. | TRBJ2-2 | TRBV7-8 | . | CASQPTGRQSNTGELFF | TGTGCCTCGCAGCCTACGGGCCGACAATCGAACACCGGGGAGCTGTTTTTT
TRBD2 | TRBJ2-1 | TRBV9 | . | CASSAELAWNEQFF | TGTGCCAGCAGCGCAGAACTAGCGTGGAATGAGCAGTTCTTC
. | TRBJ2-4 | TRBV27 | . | CASSFASLNIQYF | TGTGCCAGCAGTTTCGCGAGTTTGAACATTCAGTACTTC
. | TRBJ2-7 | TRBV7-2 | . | CASSLAFFRGSSYEQYF | TGTGCCAGCAGCTTAGCTTTTTTTCGGGGGAGCTCCTACGAGCAGTACTTC
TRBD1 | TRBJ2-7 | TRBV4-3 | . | CASSPATTGVYEQYF | TGCGCCAGCAGCCCCGCCACGACAGGGGTCTACGAGCAGTACTTC
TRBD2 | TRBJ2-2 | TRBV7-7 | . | CASSFYPRMIRGVFF | TGTGCTAGCAGCTTCTACCCCAGAATGATACGGGGGGTGTTTTTT
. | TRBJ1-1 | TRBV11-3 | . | CASSPWRRTEAFF | TGTGCCAGCAGCCCCTGGCGCCGCACTGAAGCTTTCTTT
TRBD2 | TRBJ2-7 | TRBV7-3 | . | CASSDTSGSSYEQYF | TGTGCCAGCAGCGACACTAGCGGGAGTTCCTACGAGCAGTACTTC
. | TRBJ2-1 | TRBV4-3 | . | CASSQDRYYNEQFF | TGCGCCAGCAGCCAAGATAGATACTACAATGAGCAGTTCTTC
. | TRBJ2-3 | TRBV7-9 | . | CASSLGVSGTTDTQYF | TGTGCCAGCAGCTTAGGAGTGAGCGGAACCACAGATACGCAGTATTTT
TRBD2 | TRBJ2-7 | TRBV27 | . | CASSIIAGGSGEQYF | TGTGCCAGCAGTATTATAGCGGGGGGGTCTGGCGAGCAGTACTTC
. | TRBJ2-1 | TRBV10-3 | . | CAISASTGVAYNEQFF | TGTGCCATCAGTGCGTCAACGGGAGTCGCCTACAATGAGCAGTTCTTC
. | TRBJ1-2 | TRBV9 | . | CASSGKDSYGYTF | TGTGCCAGCAGCGGAAAGGACAGCTATGGCTACACCTTC
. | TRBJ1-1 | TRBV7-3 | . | CASSLSGRTEAFF | TGTGCCAGCAGCCTTTCCGGAAGGACTGAAGCTTTCTTT
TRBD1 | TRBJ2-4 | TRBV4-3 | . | CASSVDRGLAKNIQYF | TGCGCCAGCAGCGTCGACAGGGGATTAGCCAAAAACATTCAGTACTTC
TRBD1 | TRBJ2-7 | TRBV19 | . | CASSWGDRVPAYEQYF | TGTGCCAGTAGTTGGGGGGACAGGGTCCCTGCCTACGAGCAGTACTTC
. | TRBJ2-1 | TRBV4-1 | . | CASGNGNNEQFF | TGCGCCAGCGGAAATGGTAACAATGAGCAGTTCTTC
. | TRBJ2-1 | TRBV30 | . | CASQYNEQFF | TGTGCCTCTCAATACAATGAGCAGTTCTTC